These 11 T cell receptor beta chains came from one sample sequenced in a study of cytomegalovirus exposure and HLA in healthy donors. The repertoire was sequenced with immunoSEQ multiplex PCR; TCRdb's copy has only in-frame clones and lacks some. The profile shows over 200,000 clones, roughly 84% of them singletons. Sequenced material: PBMCs. These receptor sequences come from a woman between 18 and 29 years old in good health and CMV-seropositive.

This chain uses TRBV18 with TRBJ2-7, with TRBD1 matching 7 bases. V dropped 3 bases and J dropped 5; count of bases not matched to a gene: 16. Germline CDR1 KGHSH, CDR2 LQKENI. CDR3 length equals 17 residues. This chain's CDR3 is CASSPGQRLEVKHEQYF. The CDR3 DNA is TGTGCCAGCTCACCGGGACAGCGATTAGAGGTTAAGCACGAGCAGTACTTC.

CDR3 nucleotide sequence: TGCGCCAGCAGCCTTACAGGGTCGGTGACTCTCGAGCAGTACTTC. This translates into CASSLTGSVTLEQYF. The chain has TRBV5-1 and TRBJ2-7, with D possibly TRBD1 on 6 matching bases. Per germline, CDR1 SGHRS and CDR2 YFSETQ. The V end was cut by 4 bases, the J end by 6 bases, with 20 bases between. The CDR3 length is 15 residues. Complete variable domain (other parts from reference TRBV5-1 and TRBJ2-7): KAGVTQTPRYLIKTRGQQVTLSCSPISGHRSVSWYQQTPGQGLQFLFEYFSETQRNKGNFPGRFSGRQFSNSRSEMNVSTLELGDSALYLCASSLTGSVTLEQYFGPGTRLTVT.

In regard to this clone: Different DNA sequences within this sample yield the same CDR3. CDR3 coding DNA: TGTGCCAGCAGTTTGCGGGGCTATGGCTACACCTTC. Amino acids: CASSLRGYGYTF. This chain links TRBV28 with TRBJ1-2; D uncertain. The CDR3 sequence is 12 residues long. Trimming stripped 3 bases from V and 4 bases from J, with 6 bases between. CDR1 is MDHEN and CDR2 is SYDVKM in the germline V gene.

This rearrangement joins TRBV10-3 to TRBJ2-5; 7 bases align to TRBD1. CDR1 ENHRY and CDR2 SYGVKD come from the germline V gene. The CDR3 is 15 amino acids. The junction had 7 bases not matched to a gene; V was cut back by 2 bases and J by 4 bases. The CDR3 DNA reads TGTGCCATCAGTGAGCTCGGCCAGGGGGTAGAGACCCAGTACTTC. Its protein is CAISELGQGVETQYF.

The CDR3 DNA is TGTGCCAGCAGTTTTGGGCCACTGTTAACAGATACGCAGTATTTT. This encodes CASSFGPLLTDTQYF. The chain is built from TRBV27 and TRBJ2-3; D is unclear. Germline V CDR1 and CDR2: MNHEY, SMNVEV (reference sequence). The CDR3 has 15 residues. Trimming took off 3 bases at V and 3 bases at J, with 13 bases between the two ends.

The CDR3 protein is CASSQIPGGAFF. CDR3 nucleotide sequence: TGTGCCAGCAGCCAAATCCCCGGGGGAGCTTTCTTT. The chain links TRBV14 to TRBJ1-1; possibly TRBD1 for D (5 bases). V lost 2 bases to trimming and J lost 10 bases, with 11 bases between them. The CDR3 consists of 12 residues. Looked up from germline, CDR1 is SGHDN and CDR2 is FVKESK.

The V call is TRBV27, the J call TRBJ2-2; 8 bases map to TRBD1. This CDR3 has 17 amino acids. The V and J ends lost 8 bases and 7 bases, in that order; junction bases with no gene match: 18. Germline loops: CDR1 MNHEY, CDR2 SMNVEV (reference sequence). The CDR3 coding sequence is TGTGCCAGCGGACAACCATACACCCAGGGGGCTGGCGGGGAGCTGTTTTTT. This sequence encodes CASGQPYTQGAGGELFF.

The chain links TRBV30 to TRBJ2-7; 10 nucleotides match TRBD1. Trimming cost V 4 bases and J 2 bases; bases outside gene matches: 5. The CDR3 has 14 residues. Germline loops: CDR1 GTSNPN, CDR2 SVGIG (reference sequence). The CDR3 loop is CAWIRDRGPYEQYF. The DNA for the CDR3 is TGTGCCTGGATCCGGGACAGGGGCCCCTACGAGCAGTACTTC. The entire variable domain, with the rest obtained from reference TRBV30 and TRBJ2-7, is as follows: SQTIHQWPATLVQPVGSPLSLECTVEGTSNPNLYWYRQAAGRGLQLLFYSVGIGQISSEVPQNLSASRPQDRQFILSSKKLLLSDSGFYLCAWIRDRGPYEQYFGPGTRLTVT.

The chain joins TRBV5-1 to TRBJ1-1, with D tentatively TRBD1 (5 bases). Germline V gene sequence: CDR1 SGHRS, CDR2 YFSETQ. Trimming cost V 9 bases and J 1 base, with 22 bases left between them. This CDR3 is 16 amino acids long. The CDR3 nucleotides read TGCGCCACCTCCCCTCTTACGGGGGGGAAGAACACTGAAGCTTTCTTT. Its protein product is CATSPLTGGKNTEAFF.

The CDR3 is CASSVTEYTEAFF. The CDR3 DNA follows: TGTGCCAGTAGTGTCACAGAATACACTGAAGCTTTCTTT. V and J are TRBV19 and TRBJ1-1, with D unclear. V gave up 5 bases and J gave up 3 bases, with 10 bases separating them. Germline CDR1 is LNHDA and CDR2 is SQIVND (reference sequence). This CDR3 has 13 residues. Filled out from reference TRBV19 and TRBJ1-1, the complete variable domain reads DGGITQSPKYLFRKEGQNVTLSCEQNLNHDAMYWYRQDPGQGLRLIYYSQIVNDFQKGDIAEGYSVSREKKESFPLTVTSAQKNPTAFYLCASSVTEYTEAFFGQGTRLTVV.

V gene TRBV7-8 combines with J gene TRBJ1-5; the D is unclear. Germline CDR1 SGHVS, CDR2 FQNEAQ. This CDR3 comprises 15 residues. The V end was cut by 4 bases, the J end by 7 bases, with 17 bases between. As DNA, the CDR3 is TGTGCCAGCAGCTCCTTTCAAGAATGGCCCCAGCCCCAGCATTTT. Its protein product is CASSSFQEWPQPQHF.